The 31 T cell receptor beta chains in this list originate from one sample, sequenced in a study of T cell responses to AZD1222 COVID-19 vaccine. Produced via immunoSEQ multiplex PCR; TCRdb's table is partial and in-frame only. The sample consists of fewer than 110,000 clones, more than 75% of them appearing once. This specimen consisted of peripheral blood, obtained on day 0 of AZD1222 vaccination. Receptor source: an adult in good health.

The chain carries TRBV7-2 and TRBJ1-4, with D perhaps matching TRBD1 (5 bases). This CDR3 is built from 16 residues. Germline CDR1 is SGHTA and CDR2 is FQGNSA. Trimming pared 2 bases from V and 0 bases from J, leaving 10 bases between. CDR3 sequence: CASSLRTYATNEKLFF. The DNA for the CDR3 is TGTGCCAGCAGCTTACGGACATATGCAACTAATGAAAAACTGTTTTTT.

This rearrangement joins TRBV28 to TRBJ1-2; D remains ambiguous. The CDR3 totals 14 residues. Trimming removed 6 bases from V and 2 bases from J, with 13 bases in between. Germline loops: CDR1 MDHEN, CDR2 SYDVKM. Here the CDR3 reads CASSSVGTNYGYTF. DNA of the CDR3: TGTGCCAGCAGCTCCGTGGGCACGAACTATGGCTACACCTTC.

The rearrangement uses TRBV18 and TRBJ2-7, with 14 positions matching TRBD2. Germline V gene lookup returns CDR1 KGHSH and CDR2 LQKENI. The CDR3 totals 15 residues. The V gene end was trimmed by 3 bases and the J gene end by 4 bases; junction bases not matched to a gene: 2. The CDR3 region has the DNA TGTGCCAGCTCACCGGGACTAGCGGGAGTATACGAGCAGTACTTC. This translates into CASSPGLAGVYEQYF.

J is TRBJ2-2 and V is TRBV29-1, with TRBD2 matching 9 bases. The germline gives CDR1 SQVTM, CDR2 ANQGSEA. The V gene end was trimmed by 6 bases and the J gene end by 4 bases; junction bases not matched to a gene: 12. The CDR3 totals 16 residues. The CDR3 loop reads CSVTAAGGPGTGELFF. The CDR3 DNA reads TGCAGCGTGACCGCGGCGGGAGGGCCGGGCACCGGGGAGCTGTTTTTT.

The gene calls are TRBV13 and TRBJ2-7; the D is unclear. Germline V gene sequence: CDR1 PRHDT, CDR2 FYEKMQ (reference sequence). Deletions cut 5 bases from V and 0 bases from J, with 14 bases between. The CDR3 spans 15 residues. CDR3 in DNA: TGTGCCAGCAGCCCCACCCTTAGCCTCTCCTACGAGCAGTACTTC. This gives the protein CASSPTLSLSYEQYF.

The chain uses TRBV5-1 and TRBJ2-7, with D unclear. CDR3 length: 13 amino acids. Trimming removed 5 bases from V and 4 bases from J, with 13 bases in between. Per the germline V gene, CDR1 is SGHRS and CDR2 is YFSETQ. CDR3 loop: CASSFQQSYEQYF. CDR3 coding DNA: TGCGCCAGCAGTTTCCAACAGTCTTACGAGCAGTACTTC.

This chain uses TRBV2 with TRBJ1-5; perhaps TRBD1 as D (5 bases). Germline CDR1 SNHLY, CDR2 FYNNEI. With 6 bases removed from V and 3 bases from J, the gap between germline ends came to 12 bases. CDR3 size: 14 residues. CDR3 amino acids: CASSTDSDNQPQHF. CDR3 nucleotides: TGTGCCAGCAGCACAGACAGCGACAATCAGCCCCAGCATTTT.

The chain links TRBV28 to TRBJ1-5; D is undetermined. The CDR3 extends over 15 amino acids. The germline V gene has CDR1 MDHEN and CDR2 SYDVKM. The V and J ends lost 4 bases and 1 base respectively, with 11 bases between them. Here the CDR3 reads CASSSKTPSNQPQHF. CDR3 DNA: TGTGCCAGCAGTTCGAAGACACCAAGCAATCAGCCCCAGCATTTT.

The CDR3 spells CASSQRLAGVELTGELFF. CDR3 in DNA: TGCGCCAGCAGCCAAAGGCTAGCGGGAGTTGAGTTGACCGGGGAGCTGTTTTTT. The chain uses TRBV4-1 and TRBJ2-2, with TRBD2 identical over 10 bases. Germline values: CDR1 MGHRA, CDR2 YSYEKL. V gave up 2 bases and J gave up 5 bases; unmatched junction bases: 11. This CDR3 comprises 18 residues.

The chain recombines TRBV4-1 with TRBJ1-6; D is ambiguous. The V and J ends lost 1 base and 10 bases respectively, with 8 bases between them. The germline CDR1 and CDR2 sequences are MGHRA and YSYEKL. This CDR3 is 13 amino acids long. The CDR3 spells CASSQVGQSPLHF. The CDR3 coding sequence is TGCGCCAGCAGCCAAGTAGGTCAGTCACCCCTCCACTTT.

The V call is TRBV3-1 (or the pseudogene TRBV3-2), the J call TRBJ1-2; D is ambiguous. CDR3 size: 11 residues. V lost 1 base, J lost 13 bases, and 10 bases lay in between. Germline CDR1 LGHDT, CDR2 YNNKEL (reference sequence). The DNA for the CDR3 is TGTGCCAGCAGCCAAGGGCAGGAGTGCACCTTC. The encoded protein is CASSQGQECTF.

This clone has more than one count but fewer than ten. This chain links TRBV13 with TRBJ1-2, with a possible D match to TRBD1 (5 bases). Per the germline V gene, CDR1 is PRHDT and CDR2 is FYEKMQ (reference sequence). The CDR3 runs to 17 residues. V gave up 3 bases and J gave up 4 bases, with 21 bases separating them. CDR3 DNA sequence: TGTGCCAGCAGCTTTAGATGGGATGGGGGGAGAGGCTATGGCTACACCTTC. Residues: CASSFRWDGGRGYGYTF.

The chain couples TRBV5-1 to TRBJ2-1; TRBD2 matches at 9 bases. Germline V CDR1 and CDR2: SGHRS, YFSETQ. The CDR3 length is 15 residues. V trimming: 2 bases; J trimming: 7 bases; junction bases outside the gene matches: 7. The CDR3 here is CASSFLAGSFNEQFF. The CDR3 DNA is TGCGCCAGCAGCTTTCTAGCGGGGAGTTTTAATGAGCAGTTCTTC. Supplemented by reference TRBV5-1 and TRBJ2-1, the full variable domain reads KAGVTQTPRYLIKTRGQQVTLSCSPISGHRSVSWYQQTPGQGLQFLFEYFSETQRNKGNFPGRFSGRQFSNSRSEMNVSTLELGDSALYLCASSFLAGSFNEQFFGPGTRLTVL.

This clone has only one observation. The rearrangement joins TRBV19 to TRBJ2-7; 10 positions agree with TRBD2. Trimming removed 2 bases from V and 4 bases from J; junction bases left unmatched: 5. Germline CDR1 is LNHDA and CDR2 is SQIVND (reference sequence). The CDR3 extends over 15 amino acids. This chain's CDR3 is CASSIKLAGHYEQYF. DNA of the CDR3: TGTGCCAGTAGTATAAAACTAGCGGGACATTACGAGCAGTACTTC.

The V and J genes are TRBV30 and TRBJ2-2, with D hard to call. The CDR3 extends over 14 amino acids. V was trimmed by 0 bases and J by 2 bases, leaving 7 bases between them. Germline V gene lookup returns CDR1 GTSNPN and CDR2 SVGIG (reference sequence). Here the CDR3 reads CAWSVLLNTGELFF. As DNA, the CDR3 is TGTGCCTGGAGTGTACTCCTCAACACCGGGGAGCTGTTTTTT.

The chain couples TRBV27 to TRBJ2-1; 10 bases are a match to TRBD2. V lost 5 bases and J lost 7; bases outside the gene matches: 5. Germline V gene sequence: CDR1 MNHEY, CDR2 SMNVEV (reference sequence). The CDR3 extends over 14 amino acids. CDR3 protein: CASSISGRINEQFF. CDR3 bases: TGTGCCAGCAGTATTAGCGGGAGGATAAATGAGCAGTTCTTC.

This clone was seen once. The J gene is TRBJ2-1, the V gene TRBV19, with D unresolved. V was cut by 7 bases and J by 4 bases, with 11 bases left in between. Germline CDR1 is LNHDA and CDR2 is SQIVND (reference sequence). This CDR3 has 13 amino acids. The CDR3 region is CASTGWGYNEQFF. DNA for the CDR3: TGTGCCAGTACTGGATGGGGATACAATGAGCAGTTCTTC.

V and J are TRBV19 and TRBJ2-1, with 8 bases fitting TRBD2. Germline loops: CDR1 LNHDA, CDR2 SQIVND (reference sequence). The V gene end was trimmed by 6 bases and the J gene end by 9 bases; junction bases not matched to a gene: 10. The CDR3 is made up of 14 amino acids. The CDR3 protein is CASSHTAGVIEQFF. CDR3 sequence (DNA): TGTGCCAGTAGCCACACAGCGGGAGTAATTGAGCAGTTCTTC.

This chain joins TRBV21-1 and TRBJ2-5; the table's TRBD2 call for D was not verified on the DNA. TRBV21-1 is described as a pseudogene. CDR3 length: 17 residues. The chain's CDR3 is CASSGQKVSALQETQYF. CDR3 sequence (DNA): TGTGCCAGCAGCGGCCAAAAGGTATCAGCGCTCCAAGAGACCCAGTACTTC.

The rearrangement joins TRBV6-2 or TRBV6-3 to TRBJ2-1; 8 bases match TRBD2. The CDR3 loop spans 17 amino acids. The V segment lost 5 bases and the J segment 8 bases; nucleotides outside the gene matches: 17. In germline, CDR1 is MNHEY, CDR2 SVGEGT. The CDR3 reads CASSTRPTGTSFYEQFF. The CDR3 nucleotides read TGTGCCAGCAGTACCCGACCGACGGGGACTAGTTTCTATGAGCAGTTCTTC.

The CDR3 nucleotides are TGTGCCAGCAGGGGACAGGGGCGCACTGAAGCTTTCTTT. Translating it yields CASRGQGRTEAFF. The rearrangement uses TRBV6-5 and TRBJ1-1; 10 nucleotides align to TRBD1. V shed 6 bases and J 4 bases; nucleotides not matched to a gene: 2. The CDR3 has 13 residues. The germline V gene has CDR1 MNHEY and CDR2 SVGAGI.

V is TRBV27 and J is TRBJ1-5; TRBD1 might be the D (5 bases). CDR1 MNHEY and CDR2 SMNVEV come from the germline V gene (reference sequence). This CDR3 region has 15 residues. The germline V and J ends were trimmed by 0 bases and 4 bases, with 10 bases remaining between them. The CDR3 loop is CASSLSSQVNQPQHF. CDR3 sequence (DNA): TGTGCCAGCAGTTTATCCTCACAGGTTAATCAGCCCCAGCATTTT.

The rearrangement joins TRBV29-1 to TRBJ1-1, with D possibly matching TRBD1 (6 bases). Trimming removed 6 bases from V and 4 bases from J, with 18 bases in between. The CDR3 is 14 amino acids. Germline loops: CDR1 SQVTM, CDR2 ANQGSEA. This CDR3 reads CSVQEGGGSTEAFF. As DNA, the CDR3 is TGCAGCGTCCAAGAGGGGGGCGGGAGCACTGAAGCTTTCTTT.

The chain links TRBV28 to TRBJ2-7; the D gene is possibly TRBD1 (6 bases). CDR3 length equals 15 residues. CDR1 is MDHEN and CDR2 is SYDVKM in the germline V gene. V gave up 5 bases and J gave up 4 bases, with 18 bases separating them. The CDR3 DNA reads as TGTGCCAGCAGTGCCATCGAGAGGGGGACGTACGAGCAGTACTTC. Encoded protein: CASSAIERGTYEQYF.

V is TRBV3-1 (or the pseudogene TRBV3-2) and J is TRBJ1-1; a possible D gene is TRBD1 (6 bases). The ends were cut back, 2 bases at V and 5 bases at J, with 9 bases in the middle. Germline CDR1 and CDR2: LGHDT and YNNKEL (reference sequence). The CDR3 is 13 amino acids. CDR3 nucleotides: TGTGCCAGCAGCCAATTAGGGGGGACTGAAGCTTTCTTT. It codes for CASSQLGGTEAFF.

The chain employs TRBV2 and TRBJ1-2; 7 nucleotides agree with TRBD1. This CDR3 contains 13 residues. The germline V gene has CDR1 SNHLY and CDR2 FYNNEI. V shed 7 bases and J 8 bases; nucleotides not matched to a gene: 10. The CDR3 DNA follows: TGTGCCAGCAAAATCTTACAGGGGCAAGGCTACACCTTC. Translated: CASKILQGQGYTF.

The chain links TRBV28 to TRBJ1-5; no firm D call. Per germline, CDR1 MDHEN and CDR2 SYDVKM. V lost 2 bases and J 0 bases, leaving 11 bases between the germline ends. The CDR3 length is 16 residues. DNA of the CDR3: TGTGCCAGCAGTTTAGGTACAATGTATAGCAATCAGCCCCAGCATTTT. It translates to CASSLGTMYSNQPQHF.

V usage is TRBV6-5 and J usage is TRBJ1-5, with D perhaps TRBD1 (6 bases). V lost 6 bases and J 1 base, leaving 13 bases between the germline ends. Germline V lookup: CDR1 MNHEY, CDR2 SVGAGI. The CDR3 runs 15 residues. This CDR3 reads CASRTGQMSNQPQHF. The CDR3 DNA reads TGTGCCAGCAGGACAGGACAGATGAGCAATCAGCCCCAGCATTTT.

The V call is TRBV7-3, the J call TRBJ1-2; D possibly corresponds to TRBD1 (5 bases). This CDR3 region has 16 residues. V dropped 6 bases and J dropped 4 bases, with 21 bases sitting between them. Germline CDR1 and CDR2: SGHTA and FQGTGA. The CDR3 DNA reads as TGTGCCAGCAGTTTCGAATCGGGGCAGGGAGCCTATGGCTACACCTTC. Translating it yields CASSFESGQGAYGYTF.

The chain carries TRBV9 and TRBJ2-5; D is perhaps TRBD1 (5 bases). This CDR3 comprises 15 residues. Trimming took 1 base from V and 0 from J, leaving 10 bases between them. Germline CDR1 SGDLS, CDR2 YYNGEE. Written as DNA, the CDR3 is TGTGCCAGCAGCGTATATTCAGGGTACCAAGAGACCCAGTACTTC. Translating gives CASSVYSGYQETQYF.

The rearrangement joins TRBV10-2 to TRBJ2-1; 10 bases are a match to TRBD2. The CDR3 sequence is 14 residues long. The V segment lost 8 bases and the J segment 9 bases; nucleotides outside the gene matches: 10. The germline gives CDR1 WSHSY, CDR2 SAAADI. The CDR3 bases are TGCGCCAGCGCCCCAGCGGGAGGGAAGGGTGAGCAGTTCTTC. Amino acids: CASAPAGGKGEQFF.